This paragraph reports one T cell receptor (beta chain). Only in-frame clones appear in the TCRdb table, and some are missing; sequencing was by immunoSEQ multiplex PCR. The data contain about 370,000 clones, about 90% of them singletons. The germline gives CDR1 SGHAT, CDR2 FQNNGV. Trimming removed 5 bases from V and 6 bases from J; junction bases left unmatched: 6. The CDR3 consists of 16 residues. This entry is derived from a study of blood T cell repertoires in COVID-19. Study in general: The United States, Italy and Spain were the sources of the acute and convalescent COVID-19 samples.

The sequence was obtained from a woman aged 30 to 39 with COVID-19, enrolled during active disease. V usage is TRBV11-2 and J usage is TRBJ2-3; TRBD2 matches at 15 bases. The sequenced material came from peripheral blood. In nucleotides, the CDR3 is TGTGCCAGCAGCCGACAAGGGACTAGCGGGAGGGATACGCAGTATTTT. This encodes CASSRQGTSGRDTQYF.